Listed here is a single T cell receptor (beta chain). Its antigen target is currently unknown. The input lacks base qualities; no much larger clone sits a single base away. According to the germline V gene (reference sequence), CDR1 reads SSHAT and CDR2 reads FNYEAQ. Compared with germline, V lacks 3 bases and J lacks 2 bases; bases without a gene match: 8. Spanning cysteine to phenylalanine, the CDR3 consists of 16 amino acids. The CDR3 DNA has 48 bases and is translated from base 1. The immunoSEQ Assay, a bias-controlled multiplex PCR, was used to amplify TCRbeta CDR3 regions from genomic DNA. The study's processing was this. The number of nucleated cells in each sample was estimated from the amplification of reference gene primers within the assay. To quantify the absolute abundance of each unique TCRbeta CDR3 rearrangement, sequence reads were collapsed and filtered. Productive Simpson clonality was computed per sample as the square root of Simpson's diversity index over productive rearrangements. Held by TCRdb, this immuneACCESS table contains in-frame sequences only and omits some clones. Under half of the omission traces to an unresolved V gene where checked; the cause of the rest is unknown. Clonal size and the V and J genes are those of that table, whereas D and trimming came from the DNA. In this sample the table shows 90,000 to 120,000 clones, roughly 70% of which occur a single time. Of the sample, 1.5% to 2% falls within the top ten clones.

This entry comes from a study of blood T cell repertoires in COVID-19 (TCRdb year 2020). About the investigation overall: Collaborator samples came from the United States, Italy and Spain and covered acute and convalescent phases of COVID-19. The repertoires were released in a freely available public database meant as a resource for research on the immune response to SARS-CoV-2. Nearly every sample came with metadata listing a de-identified subject ID, COVID-19 status, age in years and sex. Deeply sampled blood TCRbeta repertoires from subjects exposed to, actively infected with, or recovered from COVID-19 were included in the dataset. Where available, HLA class I and class II types were taken from metadata supplied by the sample provider and were not determined by assay-based typing. The samples were drawn from the first 160 participants of the ongoing ImmuneRACE study and from 950 to 1,500 subjects provided by 6 global collaborators. The material from the prospective study consisted of cDNA or gDNA derived from T cells, B-cell-depleted T cells, or PBMCs. Results the study describes overall, beyond this receptor: The amount of clinical and demographic metadata varied by source and participant and was provided uncurated.

Whole blood was collected in K2EDTA tubes by collaborating institutions according to the institutions' own protocols. Collaborator samples were shipped for TCRbeta analysis as frozen whole blood, isolated PBMCs, or DNA extracted from either sample type. The chain couples TRBV7-7 to TRBJ2-3; 7 bases in between match TRBD1. The clonotype comes from a woman between 40 and 55 years old with acute or convalescent COVID-19. Sample: peripheral blood. The nucleotides read TGTGCCAGCAGCTTGGGGTCAGGGGGTGACACAGATACGCAGTATTTT. Its coded protein is CASSLGSGGDTDTQYF.